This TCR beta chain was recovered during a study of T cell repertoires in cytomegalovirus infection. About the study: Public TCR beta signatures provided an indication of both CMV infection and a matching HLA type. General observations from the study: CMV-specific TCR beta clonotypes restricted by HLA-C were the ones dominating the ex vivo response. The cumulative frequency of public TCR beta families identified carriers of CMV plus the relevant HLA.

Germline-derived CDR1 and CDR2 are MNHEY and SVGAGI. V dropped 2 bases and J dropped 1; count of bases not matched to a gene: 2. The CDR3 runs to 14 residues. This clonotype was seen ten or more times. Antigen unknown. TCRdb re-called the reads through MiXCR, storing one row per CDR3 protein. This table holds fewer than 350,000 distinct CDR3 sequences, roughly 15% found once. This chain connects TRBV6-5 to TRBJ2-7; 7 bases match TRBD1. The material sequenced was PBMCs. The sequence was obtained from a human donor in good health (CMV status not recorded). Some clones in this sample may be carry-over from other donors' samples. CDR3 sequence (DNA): TGTGCCAGCAGTTACCGGGACAGATCCTACGAGCAGTACTTC. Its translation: CASSYRDRSYEQYF.